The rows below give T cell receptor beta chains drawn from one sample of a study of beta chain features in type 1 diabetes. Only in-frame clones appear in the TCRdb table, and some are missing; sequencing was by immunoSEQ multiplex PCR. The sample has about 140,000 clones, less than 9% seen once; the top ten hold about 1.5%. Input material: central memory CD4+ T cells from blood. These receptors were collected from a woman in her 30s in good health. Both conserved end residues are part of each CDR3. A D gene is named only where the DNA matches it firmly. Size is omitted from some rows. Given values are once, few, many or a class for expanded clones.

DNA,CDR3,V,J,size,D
TGCGCCAGCAGCTTGGGACTAGCAGTCCCAGATACGCAGTATTTT,CASSLGLAVPDTQYF,TRBV5-1,TRBJ2-3,-,TRBD2
TGCAGTGCTGGGAGGGAAAAACTGTTTTTT,CSAGREKLFF,TRBV20-1,TRBJ1-4,few,-
TGTGCCAGCAGTTTATACGTGGGAGGGCCTTCTGACGCCGGGGAGCTGTTTTTT,CASSLYVGGPSDAGELFF,TRBV27,TRBJ2-2,-,TRBD2
TGTGCCAGCTCACTAGCGGGAGGGCTCAGAGGAGAGACCCAGTACTTC,CASSLAGGLRGETQYF,TRBV18,TRBJ2-5,few,TRBD2
TGTGCCAGCAGCACCAAGCGGGAGATATACCACAATGAGCAGTTCTTC,CASSTKREIYHNEQFF,TRBV7-9,TRBJ2-1,-,TRBD2
TGTGCCAGCAGCTTGGATTACAAAGCTAACTATGGCTACACCTTC,CASSLDYKANYGYTF,TRBV5-6,TRBJ1-2,-,-
TGCAGCGTTGCTCCCGAGACCCAGTACTTC,CSVAPETQYF,TRBV29-1,TRBJ2-5,many,-
TGCGCCAGCAGCTTGGGACTAGCGCTAAATGAGCAGTTCTTC,CASSLGLALNEQFF,TRBV5-1,TRBJ2-1,few,TRBD2
TGTGCCAGCAGTTTATTACCCCCCTCGTGGAGGGGAGGCCAGCCCCAGCATTTT,CASSLLPPSWRGGQPQHF,TRBV27,TRBJ1-5,-,-
TGCAGCGCAGCAGTCCCGGACAGGGGTTTCTACGAGCAGTACTTC,CSAAVPDRGFYEQYF,TRBV29-1,TRBJ2-7,-,TRBD1
TGCAGCGTTGACTTCGGGGATCACTACAATGAGCAGTTCTTC,CSVDFGDHYNEQFF,TRBV29-1,TRBJ2-1,-,-
TGTGCCAGCATCCGGGACAGGGCCTATAATTCACCCCTCCACTTT,CASIRDRAYNSPLHF,TRBV28,TRBJ1-6,-,TRBD1
TGTGCCAGCAGTGGGACTAGCGGGCGTCTTCCAGATACGCAGTATTTT,CASSGTSGRLPDTQYF,TRBV28,TRBJ2-3,few,TRBD2
TGTGCCAGCAGTTTATCCCGGATGGTAGCGGGCCACAATGAGCAGTTCTTC,CASSLSRMVAGHNEQFF,TRBV27,TRBJ2-1,few,TRBD2
TGTGCCAGCTCACCGGGGACTAGCAGTACTAACATTCAGTACTTC,CASSPGTSSTNIQYF,TRBV18,TRBJ2-4,-,TRBD2
TGTGCCGGTGACAGGGGGAGAGGAAACACCATATATTTT,CAGDRGRGNTIYF,TRBV30,TRBJ1-3,-,TRBD1
TGTGCCTGGACCCGCGGCGGGTCGAGCTCCTACGAGCAGTACTTC,CAWTRGGSSSYEQYF,TRBV30,TRBJ2-7,many,-
TGTGCCAGTAGTATCATAGGAGGACAGGGGACGTATAACTATGGCTACACCTTC,CASSIIGGQGTYNYGYTF,TRBV19,TRBJ1-2,few,TRBD1
TGTGCCAGCAGTGAGCAACTTCTCCAAGAGACCCAGTACTTC,CASSEQLLQETQYF,TRBV6-1,TRBJ2-5,many,-
TGTGCCAGTAGTATGATAGACTATGGCTACACCTTC,CASSMIDYGYTF,TRBV19,TRBJ1-2,-,-
TGTGCCAGCAGCGGCCGGACAGGGGGCATGGGGAATGAGCAGTTCTTC,CASSGRTGGMGNEQFF,TRBV7-2,TRBJ2-1,few,TRBD1
TGCGCCAGCAGCCTCAAGGGGGAGACCCAGTACTTC,CASSLKGETQYF,TRBV5-1,TRBJ2-5,few,-
TGTGCCAGCTCACCGGGACAGGGGCGAACAGATACGCAGTATTTT,CASSPGQGRTDTQYF,TRBV18,TRBJ2-3,few,TRBD1
TGTGCCAGCAGTAGACAGGGGAAAGACAATGAGCAGTTCTTC,CASSRQGKDNEQFF,TRBV28,TRBJ2-1,many,TRBD1
TGCGCCAGCAGCCAGAATCGGGACATCCAAGAGACCCAGTACTTC,CASSQNRDIQETQYF,TRBV4-1,TRBJ2-5,few,-
TGTGCCAGCAGCTTATGGACTAGCGGCCAAGAGACCCAGTACTTC,CASSLWTSGQETQYF,TRBV7-2,TRBJ2-5,many,TRBD2
TGTGCCAGCAGCCAAGATAGTACCTACGAGCAGTACTTC,CASSQDSTYEQYF,TRBV4-2,TRBJ2-7,-,-
TGTGCCAGCAGGCCGGGGGAACTCGGCTACACCTTC,CASRPGELGYTF,TRBV7-2,TRBJ1-2,-,-
TGTGCCTGGAGTCCAGGGGTCCTCTGGGGCTACACCTTC,CAWSPGVLWGYTF,TRBV30,TRBJ1-2,-,-